This T cell receptor beta chain was captured by sequencing in a study of blood T cell repertoires in COVID-19. Study summary: COVID-19 samples collected from the United States, Italy and Spain covered acute and convalescent phases.

Repertoires were generated with immunoSEQ multiplex PCR, while TCRdb's copy carries only in-frame clones and drops some. The repertoire holds 78,000 or so clones, with approximately 80% as singletons. V was clipped by 4 bases and J by 4 bases; unmatched bases: 6. The V gene's germline CDR1 is SGDLS and CDR2 YYNGEE. The CDR3 is 15 residues long. J is TRBJ1-4 and V is TRBV9; TRBD1 agrees at 8 bases. Sample: peripheral blood. The TCR originated in an elderly man with acute or convalescent COVID-19. The CDR3 reads CASSNGQGGNEKLFF. Written as DNA, the CDR3 is TGTGCCAGCAGCAACGGACAGGGTGGTAATGAAAAACTGTTTTTT.